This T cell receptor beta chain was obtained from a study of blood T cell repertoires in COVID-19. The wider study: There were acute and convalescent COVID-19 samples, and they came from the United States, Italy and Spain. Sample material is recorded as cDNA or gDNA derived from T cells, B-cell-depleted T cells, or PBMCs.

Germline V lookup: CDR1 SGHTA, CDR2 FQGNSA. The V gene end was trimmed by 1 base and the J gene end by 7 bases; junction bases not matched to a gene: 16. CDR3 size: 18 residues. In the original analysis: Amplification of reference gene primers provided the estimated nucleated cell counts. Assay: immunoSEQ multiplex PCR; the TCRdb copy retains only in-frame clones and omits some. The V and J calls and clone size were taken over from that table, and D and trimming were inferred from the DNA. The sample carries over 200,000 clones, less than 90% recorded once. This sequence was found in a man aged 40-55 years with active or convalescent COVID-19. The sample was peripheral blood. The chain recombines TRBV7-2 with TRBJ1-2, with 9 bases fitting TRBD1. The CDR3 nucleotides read TGTGCCAGCAGCTTAGAGATGCTTATTTGGACAGGGGAAGGTGGCTACACCTTC. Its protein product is CASSLEMLIWTGEGGYTF.